This is a list of T cell receptor beta chains from one sample in a study of shared clonotypes between healthy human individuals. Repertoires were generated with immunoSEQ multiplex PCR, while TCRdb's copy carries only in-frame clones and drops some. The data show over a million clones, with roughly 96% seen just once and 0.95% to 1.5% held by the top ten. Sequencing used naive CD4+ T cells sorted from blood. These receptors came from a man aged 25-40 years in good health. Each CDR3 is given with its conserved first and last residue. Fields, in order: V gene, J gene, D gene, clone size, CDR3 protein, CDR3 DNA. D genes are given only for firm matches. Expanded clones get a size class; other rows say once, few or many, or leave the size out.

>TRBV5-4|TRBJ1-3|NA|NA
CASSQDPPKPYSGNTIYF
TGTGCCAGCAGCCAAGATCCCCCCAAGCCATACTCTGGAAACACCATATATTTT
>TRBV27|TRBJ2-7|NA|NA
CASSLPRLPARQETYEQYF
TGTGCCAGCAGTTTACCGAGACTGCCCGCTCGACAGGAGACCTACGAGCAGTACTTC
>TRBV5-6|TRBJ1-5|NA|once
CASSLGGPGEGNQPQHF
TGTGCCAGCAGCTTGGGGGGGCCCGGGGAAGGCAATCAGCCCCAGCATTTT
>TRBV18|TRBJ2-5|NA|NA
CASSPYGVEQETQYF
TGTGCCAGCTCACCATATGGGGTTGAGCAAGAGACCCAGTACTTC
>TRBV9|TRBJ2-7|TRBD1|NA
CASSVAPAGGYEQYF
TGTGCCAGCAGCGTAGCGCCGGCAGGGGGCTACGAGCAGTACTTC
>TRBV29-1|TRBJ1-1|NA|NA
CSVDGLYEAFF
TGCAGCGTTGACGGACTGTATGAAGCTTTCTTT
>TRBV14|TRBJ2-5|NA|NA
CASSLLGGPGETQYF
TGTGCCAGCAGCCTGCTAGGGGGGCCGGGAGAGACCCAGTACTTC
>TRBV5-6|TRBJ1-2|NA|NA
CASSITGGYTF
TGTGCCAGCAGCATTACAGGGGGCTACACCTTC
>TRBV30|TRBJ1-5|TRBD1|NA
CAWRRQGAYQPQHF
TGTGCCTGGAGGAGACAGGGGGCCTATCAGCCCCAGCATTTT
>TRBV19|TRBJ2-7|NA|NA
CASSIPRGSYEQYF
TGTGCCAGTAGTATCCCCAGGGGTTCCTACGAGCAGTACTTC
>TRBV2|TRBJ2-7|TRBD1|NA
CASRGTGTGGYEQYF
TGTGCCAGCAGGGGTACCGGGACAGGGGGCTACGAGCAGTACTTC
>TRBV7-9|TRBJ2-1|NA|once
CASSLGGGFRNEQFF
TGTGCCAGCAGCTTGGGTGGGGGATTTCGCAATGAGCAGTTCTTC
>TRBV29-1|TRBJ2-5|NA|NA
CSVVVGVETQYF
TGCAGCGTTGTAGTGGGGGTAGAGACCCAGTACTTC
>TRBV7-2|TRBJ2-3|NA|NA
CASGEVWTDTQYF
TGTGCCTCGGGGGAGGTTTGGACAGATACGCAGTATTTT
>TRBV6-1|TRBJ1-4|NA|NA
CASSEASLAGPKLFF
TGTGCCAGCAGTGAAGCATCTCTAGCGGGCCCGAAGCTGTTTTTT
>TRBV5-1|TRBJ2-5|TRBD1|NA
CASTFSTGPQETQYF
TGCGCCAGCACCTTTTCGACAGGGCCCCAAGAGACCCAGTACTTC
>TRBV29-1|TRBJ2-5|TRBD1|NA
CSGHRGTGYQETQYF
TGCAGCGGCCATAGGGGGACAGGGTACCAAGAGACCCAGTACTTC
>TRBV6-1|TRBJ2-5|NA|NA
CASIGKGVPVEYF
TGTGCCAGCATAGGGAAAGGTGTTCCGGTGGAGTACTTC
>TRBV7-9|TRBJ2-7|TRBD1|NA
CASSVFQDRGHEQYF
TGTGCCAGCAGCGTCTTTCAGGACAGGGGGCACGAGCAGTACTTC
>TRBV11-3|TRBJ2-3|NA|NA
CASSFGEPDTQYF
TGTGCCAGCAGCTTTGGGGAGCCAGATACGCAGTATTTT
>TRBV7-3|TRBJ2-2|NA|NA
CASGEGGELFF
TGTGCCAGCGGAGAGGGCGGGGAGCTGTTTTTT
>TRBV7-9|TRBJ1-3|NA|NA
CASSSQGTRSGNTIYF
TGTGCCAGCAGCTCCCAAGGGACTCGCTCTGGAAACACCATATATTTT
>TRBV28|TRBJ2-2|NA|NA
CASSLLRELFF
TGTGCCAGCAGTTTACTCAGGGAGCTGTTTTTT
>TRBV29-1|TRBJ2-3|TRBD2|NA
CSVRTSGSTDTQYF
TGCAGCGTCCGGACTAGCGGTTCCACAGATACGCAGTATTTT